What follows are 18 T cell receptor beta chains derived from one specimen sequenced in a study of PD-L1 blockade in urothelial cancer. The time point is: peripheral blood 6 weeks after treatment start. The protocol was immunoSEQ multiplex PCR, while the TCRdb copy is restricted to in-frame clones and leaves out a portion. This table holds more than 60,000 clones, about 90% found once. This specimen consisted of PBMCs, obtained around atezolizumab (anti-PD-L1) treatment. The receptors here all came from a man between 60 and 75 years old with urothelial cancer.

The chain combines TRBV28 with TRBJ2-3; D not certain. Looked up from germline, CDR1 is MDHEN and CDR2 is SYDVKM. Trimming left V 2 bases short and J 1 base short, with 10 bases between. This CDR3 has 15 residues. The CDR3: CASSLGDFGTDTQYF. As DNA, the CDR3 is TGTGCCAGCAGTTTAGGAGATTTCGGCACAGATACGCAGTATTTT.

The chain uses TRBV15 and TRBJ1-5; 7 nucleotides agree with TRBD1. With 2 bases clipped from V and 6 bases from J, the junction kept 7 bases outside the gene matches. CDR1 is LNHNV and CDR2 is YYDKDF in the germline V gene (reference sequence). The CDR3 sequence is 15 residues long. The CDR3 sequence: CATSRRTGSGQPQHF. The CDR3 DNA sequence: TGTGCCACCAGCAGAAGGACAGGTTCGGGTCAGCCCCAGCATTTT.

CDR3 sequence: CASKLRTEAADTQYF. The CDR3 nucleotides are TGTGCCAGCAAACTAAGGACGGAGGCAGCGGATACGCAGTATTTT. J is TRBJ2-3 and V is TRBV11-1, with a weak D call TRBD2 (5 bases). Germline assignment: CDR1 SGHAT and CDR2 FQDESV (reference sequence). Trimming shortened V by 7 bases and J by 6 bases, and 20 bases separated the two germline ends. The CDR3 is made up of 15 amino acids.

The chain couples TRBV7-8 to TRBJ1-4; D is perhaps TRBD1 (6 bases). Looked up from germline, CDR1 is SGHVS and CDR2 is FQNEAQ. Trimming stripped 5 bases from V and 6 bases from J, with 19 bases between. CDR3 length: 16 amino acids. The CDR3 region is CASSPVGGRGHEKLFF. The CDR3 DNA reads as TGTGCCAGCAGCCCCGTTGGGGGGCGGGGGCATGAAAAACTGTTTTTT.

This rearrangement joins TRBV11-3 to TRBJ2-1, with TRBD1 matching over 7 bases. Trimming removed 2 bases from V and 4 bases from J; junction bases left unmatched: 5. The CDR3 covers 15 residues. Germline CDR1 and CDR2: SGHNT and YENEEA. Here the CDR3 reads CASSLTRDRYNEQFF. Written as DNA, the CDR3 is TGTGCCAGCAGCTTAACTAGGGACAGATACAATGAGCAGTTCTTC.

The chain links TRBV11-2 to TRBJ2-7; 8 bases are shared with TRBD2. Per germline, CDR1 SGHAT and CDR2 FQNNGV. With 5 bases clipped from V and 5 bases from J, the junction kept 17 bases outside the gene matches. The CDR3 is made up of 17 amino acids. The CDR3 sequence: CASSLRVLAAGGDEQYF. The CDR3, as DNA: TGTGCCAGCAGCCTTAGGGTCCTAGCGGCCGGGGGGGACGAGCAGTACTTC.

Only a few counts were recorded for this clone. The V and J genes are TRBV7-6 and TRBJ2-7; D is ambiguous. Germline values: CDR1 SGHVS, CDR2 FNYEAQ. CDR3 size: 15 residues. Trimming stripped 1 base from V and 4 bases from J, with 14 bases between. CDR3 amino acids: CASSLEWAAPYEQYF. CDR3 bases: TGTGCCAGCAGCTTAGAGTGGGCAGCCCCATACGAGCAGTACTTC.

The gene calls are TRBV5-1 and TRBJ1-2; D unclear. Germline CDR1 is SGHRS and CDR2 is YFSETQ. With 5 bases removed from V and 0 bases from J, the gap between germline ends came to 5 bases. The CDR3 has 12 residues. CDR3 sequence: CASSIANYGYTF. The CDR3 region has the DNA TGCGCCAGCAGTATTGCTAACTATGGCTACACCTTC.

There are a few counts of this clone. This rearrangement joins TRBV5-6 to TRBJ1-4; tentatively, D is TRBD1 (6 bases). V shed 5 bases and J shed 11 bases, with 19 bases lying between them. Germline lookup yields CDR1 SGHDT and CDR2 YYEEEE. The CDR3 has 14 amino acids. The CDR3 protein is CASSRRGAESKLFF. CDR3 DNA sequence: TGTGCCAGCAGTCGGCGGGGGGCCGAATCCAAACTGTTTTTT.

The chain links TRBV9 to TRBJ1-2, with 8 bases lining up with TRBD1. The V gene end was trimmed by 0 bases and the J gene end by 4 bases; junction bases not matched to a gene: 8. CDR1 is SGDLS and CDR2 is YYNGEE in the germline V gene. This CDR3 region has 16 residues. As DNA, the CDR3 is TGTGCCAGCAGCGTAGACGGGGCAGGGGGCGGCTATGGCTACACCTTC. It specifies CASSVDGAGGGYGYTF.

The chain recombines TRBV7-2 with TRBJ2-6, with a weak D call TRBD1 (6 bases). CDR3 size: 16 residues. Trimming took off 1 base at V and 4 bases at J, with 11 bases between the two ends. Germline loops: CDR1 SGHTA, CDR2 FQGNSA. The CDR3 bases are TGTGCCAGCAGCTTAGATGGGACAACCGGGGCCAACGTCCTGACTTTC. Protein sequence: CASSLDGTTGANVLTF.

The gene calls are TRBV7-3 and TRBJ2-1, with 7 bases lining up with TRBD2. This CDR3 contains 14 residues. Germline CDR1 and CDR2: SGHTA and FQGTGA. With 5 bases clipped from V and 5 bases from J, the junction kept 6 bases outside the gene matches. In nucleotides, the CDR3 is TGTGCCAGCAGCCCGTCGGGACTAAACAATGAGCAGTTCTTC. This codes for CASSPSGLNNEQFF.

The CDR3 region has the DNA TGTGCCAGCAGCTTAGCTAGCCTCGGTGGGTACACCGGGGAGCTGTTTTTT. Its protein is CASSLASLGGYTGELFF. The rearrangement links TRBV7-3 to TRBJ2-2; tentatively, D is TRBD2 (5 bases). Trimming removed 2 bases from V and 3 bases from J, with 16 bases in between. CDR3 length: 17 residues. The germline V gene has CDR1 SGHTA and CDR2 FQGTGA.

The chain carries TRBV5-1 and TRBJ1-1; D gene ambiguous. The CDR3 spans 13 residues. Germline CDR1 and CDR2: SGHRS and YFSETQ. Deletions cut 3 bases from V and 5 bases from J, with 11 bases between. As DNA, the CDR3 is TGCGCCAGCAGCTCGAGACAATCGACTGAAGCTTTCTTT. Translated, it gives CASSSRQSTEAFF.

The gene calls are TRBV7-9 and TRBJ2-2, with D perhaps TRBD2 (6 bases). The germline V gene encodes CDR1 SEHNR and CDR2 FQNEAQ (reference sequence). CDR3 size: 14 residues. V shed 0 bases and J shed 6 bases, with 8 bases lying between them. For the CDR3, the DNA is TGTGCCAGCAGCTTAGCGCGGGACTCCGGGGAGCTGTTTTTT. As protein: CASSLARDSGELFF.

The CDR3 loop reads CASSLWGQTGDTQYF. In DNA, the CDR3 is TGTGCCAGCAGCTTATGGGGACAGACCGGAGATACGCAGTATTTT. The J gene is TRBJ2-3, the V gene TRBV7-3; 7 positions match TRBD1. The CDR3 is 15 amino acids. V gave up 2 bases and J gave up 5 bases; unmatched junction bases: 7. Germline V gene data show CDR1 as SGHTA and CDR2 as FQGTGA.

The CDR3 spells CASSPIAGTPLEQFF. CDR3 bases: TGTGCCAGCAGCCCCATAGCGGGAACCCCTCTCGAGCAGTTCTTC. V is TRBV7-2 and J is TRBJ2-1; 8 bases fit TRBD2. The CDR3 spans 15 residues. From germline, CDR1 is SGHTA and CDR2 FQGNSA. V lost 5 bases, J lost 10 bases, and 13 bases stayed unmatched.

The chain recombines TRBV9 with TRBJ2-7; 10 bases map to TRBD2. The CDR3 spans 14 residues. J lost 7 bases, V lost 4 bases, and 8 bases had no gene match. In germline, CDR1 is SGDLS, CDR2 YYNGEE. The CDR3 sequence is CASSPISGGLEQYF. The CDR3 DNA follows: TGTGCCAGCAGCCCGATTAGCGGGGGGCTAGAGCAGTACTTC.